These 19 T cell receptor beta chains share one sample of origin, sequenced in a study of blood T cell repertoires in COVID-19. TCRdb's copy holds only in-frame clones and misses some; the assay was immunoSEQ multiplex PCR. The repertoire has around 240,000 clones, 75% to 85% of them found once; the top ten carry 1.4%. The sequencing input was peripheral blood. The receptors shown here come from a woman in her thirties or forties who had recovered from COVID-19.

The chain couples TRBV6-2 or TRBV6-3 to TRBJ1-3; a possible D gene is TRBD1 (6 bases). Germline V gene lookup returns CDR1 MNHEY and CDR2 SVGEGT. The V and J ends lost 5 bases and 6 bases respectively, with 14 bases between them. The CDR3 has 14 residues. For the CDR3, the DNA is TGTGCCAGCAGTAACACCGGGACAAAAAACACCATATATTTT. It specifies CASSNTGTKNTIYF.

The chain combines TRBV5-6 with TRBJ1-2, with D tentatively TRBD1 (5 bases). CDR1 and CDR2 from the germline V gene are SGHDT and YYEEEE. The CDR3 totals 13 residues. Trimming left V 0 bases short and J 8 bases short, with 11 bases between. CDR3 region: CASSLVGAEGYTF. CDR3 sequence (DNA): TGTGCCAGCAGCTTGGTAGGGGCGGAAGGCTACACCTTC.

The chain carries TRBV3-1 (or the pseudogene TRBV3-2) and TRBJ2-5; 8 bases line up with TRBD2. From germline, CDR1 is LGHDT and CDR2 YNNKEL (reference sequence). This CDR3 has 14 residues. With 11 bases clipped from V and 0 bases from J, the junction kept 8 bases outside the gene matches. The CDR3 here is CAAALLADQETQYF. CDR3 sequence (DNA): TGTGCCGCCGCTCTACTAGCGGACCAAGAGACCCAGTACTTC.

This clone appeared a single time. As DNA, the CDR3 is TGCGCCAGCAGCTTAGAACAGGGCCTGAACACTGAAGCTTTCTTT. Amino acid sequence: CASSLEQGLNTEAFF. V gene TRBV5-1 combines with J gene TRBJ1-1, with D maybe TRBD1 (6 bases). This CDR3 is 15 amino acids long. CDR1 is SGHRS, CDR2 YFSETQ, per germline. V lost 2 bases and J 0 bases, leaving 11 bases between the germline ends.

The rearrangement joins TRBV2 to TRBJ2-7, with 9 positions matching TRBD1. With 6 bases clipped from V and 4 bases from J, the junction kept 7 bases outside the gene matches. Germline CDR1 SNHLY, CDR2 FYNNEI. The length of the CDR3 is 14 residues. In nucleotides, the CDR3 is TGTGCCAGCAGGGGGGGACAGGGAGCATACGAGCAGTACTTC. As protein: CASRGGQGAYEQYF.

CDR3 protein: CASMLRRGEGGRYTNQPQHF. Written as DNA, the CDR3 is TGTGCCAGTATGTTGCGCAGGGGAGAGGGTGGGCGATATACGAATCAGCCCCAGCATTTT. The chain carries TRBV19 and TRBJ1-5, with D tentatively TRBD1 (6 bases). Germline lookup yields CDR1 LNHDA and CDR2 SQIVND (reference sequence). This CDR3 spans 20 amino acids. Trimming took off 7 bases at V and 4 bases at J, with 32 bases between the two ends. Complete variable domain (other parts from reference TRBV19 and TRBJ1-5): DGGITQSPKYLFRKEGQNVTLSCEQNLNHDAMYWYRQDPGQGLRLIYYSQIVNDFQKGDIAEGYSVSREKKESFPLTVTSAQKNPTAFYLCASMLRRGEGGRYTNQPQHFGDGTRLSIL.

The chain combines TRBV6-5 with TRBJ1-5, with 10 bases matching TRBD1. The V gene end was trimmed by 5 bases and the J gene end by 4 bases; junction bases not matched to a gene: 5. The CDR3 totals 15 residues. Germline V lookup: CDR1 MNHEY, CDR2 SVGAGI. The CDR3 DNA follows: TGTGCCAGCAGTAGAGGACAGGGGGGGAATCAGCCCCAGCATTTT. Its protein is CASSRGQGGNQPQHF.

This chain joins TRBV5-1 and TRBJ2-2; 14 bases are shared with TRBD2. Germline V CDR1 and CDR2: SGHRS, YFSETQ. The V gene end was trimmed by 2 bases and the J gene end by 4 bases; junction bases not matched to a gene: 1. CDR3 length: 16 amino acids. CDR3 in DNA: TGCGCCAGCAGCTTAGGACTAGCGGGGGGCACCGGGGAGCTGTTTTTT. It specifies CASSLGLAGGTGELFF.

This rearrangement joins TRBV30 to TRBJ1-1, with D perhaps TRBD1 (5 bases). V was clipped by 2 bases and J by 1 base, with 8 bases between them. This CDR3 contains 13 residues. Germline loops: CDR1 GTSNPN, CDR2 SVGIG (reference sequence). CDR3 nucleotides: TGTGCCTGGAGTAGACAGAAGAACACTGAAGCTTTCTTT. This encodes CAWSRQKNTEAFF.

The rearrangement joins TRBV5-1 to TRBJ1-6, with 9 bases identical to TRBD1. Trimming took 0 bases from V and 1 from J; bases not matched to a gene: 5. The CDR3 sequence is 18 residues long. Germline V gene sequence: CDR1 SGHRS, CDR2 YFSETQ. In nucleotides, the CDR3 is TGCGCCAGCAGCTTGGGGGACAGGGTTAGATCCTATAATTCACCCCTCCACTTT. Amino acids: CASSLGDRVRSYNSPLHF.

The CDR3 region is CASSYRQGVNYEQYF. The CDR3 DNA reads TGTGCCAGCAGTTACCGGCAGGGGGTTAACTACGAGCAGTACTTC. The chain has TRBV6-5 and TRBJ2-7; 7 positions match TRBD1. CDR1 is MNHEY and CDR2 is SVGAGI in the germline V gene. V shed 2 bases and J 3 bases; nucleotides not matched to a gene: 7. The CDR3 is 15 amino acids.

This chain uses TRBV7-2 with TRBJ1-1, with no clear D. The V end lost 5 bases, the J end lost 5 bases, and 12 bases lay between the germline ends. Looked up from germline, CDR1 is SGHTA and CDR2 is FQGNSA. CDR3 length: 13 residues. The CDR3 region is CASSENRRTEAFF. CDR3 nucleotides: TGTGCCAGCAGCGAAAACCGGCGGACTGAAGCTTTCTTT. Drawing the rest from reference TRBV7-2 and TRBJ1-1, the complete variable domain is GAGVSQSPSNKVTEKGKDVELRCDPISGHTALYWYRQSLGQGLEFLIYFQGNSAPDKSGLPSDRFSAERTGGSVSTLTIQRTQQEDSAVYLCASSENRRTEAFFGQGTRLTVV.

The chain uses TRBV7-2 and TRBJ2-3; the D gene is possibly TRBD2 (6 bases). The CDR3 loop spans 15 amino acids. Trimming left V 7 bases short and J 2 bases short, with 16 bases between. CDR1 is SGHTA and CDR2 is FQGNSA in the germline V gene. The CDR3 DNA reads as TGTGCCAGCAAATACTCCGGGGGAGACACAGATACGCAGTATTTT. Amino acids: CASKYSGGDTDTQYF.

The genes are TRBV6-5 and TRBJ2-7; 7 bases align to TRBD1. Germline V gives CDR1 MNHEY, CDR2 SVGAGI. The J segment lost 0 bases and the V segment lost 6 bases, leaving 8 bases of the junction unmatched. This CDR3 contains 15 residues. For the CDR3, the DNA is TGTGCCAGCAGACCGAACCGGGACAGCTCCTACGAGCAGTACTTC. Translating gives CASRPNRDSSYEQYF.

V and J are TRBV5-6 and TRBJ2-4; D may be TRBD1 (7 bases). CDR1 SGHDT and CDR2 YYEEEE come from the germline V gene. Deletions cut 3 bases from V and 0 bases from J, with 19 bases between. The CDR3 is made up of 18 amino acids. The CDR3 bases are TGTGCCAGCAGCTCGGGGGCCCCAGGGGGAGTAGCCAAAAACATTCAGTACTTC. Translation: CASSSGAPGGVAKNIQYF.

The chain employs TRBV15 and TRBJ1-1; perhaps TRBD1 as D (6 bases). Trimming took off 0 bases at V and 0 bases at J, with 11 bases between the two ends. This CDR3 is built from 16 residues. Germline assignment: CDR1 LNHNV and CDR2 YYDKDF (reference sequence). CDR3 residues: CATSRDPGAVNTEAFF. The DNA of the CDR3 is TGTGCCACCAGCAGAGATCCAGGGGCTGTGAACACTGAAGCTTTCTTT.

The chain uses TRBV2 and TRBJ1-5; tentative D call: TRBD1 (6 bases). The CDR3 loop spans 13 amino acids. V lost 6 bases, J lost 4 bases, and 10 bases lay in between. The germline CDR1 and CDR2 sequences are SNHLY and FYNNEI. The CDR3 protein is CASSGQQNQPQHF. Here the CDR3 DNA reads TGTGCCAGCAGCGGACAGCAGAATCAGCCCCAGCATTTT. The entire variable domain, with the rest obtained from reference TRBV2 and TRBJ1-5, is as follows: EPEVTQTPSHQVTQMGQEVILRCVPISNHLYFYWYRQILGQKVEFLVSFYNNEISEKSEIFDDQFSVERPDGSNFTLKIRSTKLEDSAMYFCASSGQQNQPQHFGDGTRLSIL.

The genes are TRBV4-1 and TRBJ2-3; 10 positions match TRBD2. Germline loops: CDR1 MGHRA, CDR2 YSYEKL. CDR3 length: 15 amino acids. Trimming removed 1 base from V and 5 bases from J; junction bases left unmatched: 3. The CDR3, as DNA: TGCGCCAGCAGCCAAGGTCTAGCGGGGGAAGATACGCAGTATTTT. Translation: CASSQGLAGEDTQYF.

This rearrangement joins TRBV28 to TRBJ2-5; no firm D call. Trimming took 5 bases from V and 7 from J, leaving 11 bases between them. Germline V CDR1 and CDR2: MDHEN, SYDVKM. The CDR3 is 12 amino acids. The CDR3: CASSPLGLTQYF. The CDR3 DNA reads as TGTGCCAGCAGTCCTCTAGGTTTGACCCAGTACTTC. The whole variable domain, filled in from reference TRBV28 and TRBJ2-5, reads DVKVTQSSRYLVKRTGEKVFLECVQDMDHENMFWYRQDPGLGLRLIYFSYDVKMKEKGDIPEGYSVSREKKERFSLILESASTNQTSMYLCASSPLGLTQYFGPGTRLLVL.